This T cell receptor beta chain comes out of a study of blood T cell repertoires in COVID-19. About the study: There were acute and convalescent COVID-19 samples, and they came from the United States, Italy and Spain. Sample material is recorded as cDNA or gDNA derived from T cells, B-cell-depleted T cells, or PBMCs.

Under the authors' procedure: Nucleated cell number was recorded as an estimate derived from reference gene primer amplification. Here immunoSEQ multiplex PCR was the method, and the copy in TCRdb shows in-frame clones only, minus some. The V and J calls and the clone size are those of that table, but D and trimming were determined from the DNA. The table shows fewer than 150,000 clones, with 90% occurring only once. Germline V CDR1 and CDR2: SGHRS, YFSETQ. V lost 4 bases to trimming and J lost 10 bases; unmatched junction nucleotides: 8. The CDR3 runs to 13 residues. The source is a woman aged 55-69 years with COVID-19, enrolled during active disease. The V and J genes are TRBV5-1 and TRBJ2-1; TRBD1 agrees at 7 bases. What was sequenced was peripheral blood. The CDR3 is CASSVQGVEEQFF. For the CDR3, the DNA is TGCGCCAGCAGCGTGCAGGGGGTAGAAGAGCAGTTCTTC.